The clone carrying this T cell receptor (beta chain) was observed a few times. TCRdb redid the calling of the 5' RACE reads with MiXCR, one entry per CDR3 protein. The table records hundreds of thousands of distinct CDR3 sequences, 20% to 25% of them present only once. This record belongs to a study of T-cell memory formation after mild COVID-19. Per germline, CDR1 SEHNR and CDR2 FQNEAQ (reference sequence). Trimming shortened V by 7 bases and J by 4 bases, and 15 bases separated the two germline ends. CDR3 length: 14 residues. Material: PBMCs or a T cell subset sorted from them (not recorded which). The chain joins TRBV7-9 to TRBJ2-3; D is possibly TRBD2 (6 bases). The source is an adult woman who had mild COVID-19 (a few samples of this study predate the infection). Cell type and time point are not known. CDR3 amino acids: CASKSGYGADTQYF. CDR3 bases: TGTGCCAGCAAGAGCGGGTATGGGGCAGATACGCAGTATTTT.